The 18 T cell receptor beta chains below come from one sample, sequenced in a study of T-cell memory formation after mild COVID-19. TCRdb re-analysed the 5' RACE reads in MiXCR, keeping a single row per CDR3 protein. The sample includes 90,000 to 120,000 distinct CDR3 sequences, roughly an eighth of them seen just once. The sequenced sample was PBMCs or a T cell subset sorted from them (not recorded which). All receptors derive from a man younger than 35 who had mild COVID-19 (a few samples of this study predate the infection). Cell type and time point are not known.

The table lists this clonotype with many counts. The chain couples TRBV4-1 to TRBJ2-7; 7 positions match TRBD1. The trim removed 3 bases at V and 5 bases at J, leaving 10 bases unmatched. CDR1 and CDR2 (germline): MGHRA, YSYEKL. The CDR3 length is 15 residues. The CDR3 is CASSHVGQSGHEQYF. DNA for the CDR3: TGCGCCAGCAGCCACGTGGGACAGTCTGGGCACGAGCAGTACTTC.

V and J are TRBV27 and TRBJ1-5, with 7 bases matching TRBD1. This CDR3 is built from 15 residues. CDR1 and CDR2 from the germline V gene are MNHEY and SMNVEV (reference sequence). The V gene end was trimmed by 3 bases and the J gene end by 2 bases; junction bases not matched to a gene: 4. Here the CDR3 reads CASSLTDRGNQPQHF. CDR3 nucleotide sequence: TGTGCCAGCAGTTTGACAGACAGGGGCAATCAGCCCCAGCATTTT.

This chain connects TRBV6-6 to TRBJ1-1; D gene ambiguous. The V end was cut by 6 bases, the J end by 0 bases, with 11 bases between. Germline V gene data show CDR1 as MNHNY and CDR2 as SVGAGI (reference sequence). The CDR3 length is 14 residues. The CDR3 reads CASRTTRVNTEAFF. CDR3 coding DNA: TGTGCCAGCAGGACCACTAGGGTGAACACTGAAGCTTTCTTT.

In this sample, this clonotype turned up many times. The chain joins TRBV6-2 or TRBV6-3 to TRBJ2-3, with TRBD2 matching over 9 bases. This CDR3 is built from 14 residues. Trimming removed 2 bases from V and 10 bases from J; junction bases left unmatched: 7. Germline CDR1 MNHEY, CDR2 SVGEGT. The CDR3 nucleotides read TGTGCCAGCAGTTACGGGACTAGCTTCGCGGCGCAGTATTTT. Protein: CASSYGTSFAAQYF.

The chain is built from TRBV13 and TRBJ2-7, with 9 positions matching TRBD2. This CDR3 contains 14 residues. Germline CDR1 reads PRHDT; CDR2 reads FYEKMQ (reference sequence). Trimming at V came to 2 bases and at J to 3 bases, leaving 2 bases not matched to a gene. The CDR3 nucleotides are TGTGCCAGCAGCTTATATAGCGGGGGCTACGAGCAGTACTTC. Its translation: CASSLYSGGYEQYF.

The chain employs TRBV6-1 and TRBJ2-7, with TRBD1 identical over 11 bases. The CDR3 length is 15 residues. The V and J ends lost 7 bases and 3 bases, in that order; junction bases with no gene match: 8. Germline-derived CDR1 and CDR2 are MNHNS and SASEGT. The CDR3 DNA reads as TGTGCCAGCACCCCGGACAGGGGGCAATTCTACGAGCAGTACGTC. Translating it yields CASTPDRGQFYEQYV.

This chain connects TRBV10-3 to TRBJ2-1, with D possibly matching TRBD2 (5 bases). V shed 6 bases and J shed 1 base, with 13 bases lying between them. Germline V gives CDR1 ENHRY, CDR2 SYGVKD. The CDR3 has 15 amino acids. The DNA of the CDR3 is TGTGCCATCAGGCGGACGGAGGAGTCCTACAATGAGCAGTTCTTC. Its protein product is CAIRRTEESYNEQFF.

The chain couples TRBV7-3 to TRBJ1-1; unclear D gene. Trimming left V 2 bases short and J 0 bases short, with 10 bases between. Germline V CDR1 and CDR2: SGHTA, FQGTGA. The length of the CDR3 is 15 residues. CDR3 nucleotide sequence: TGTGCCAGCAGCTTAGGGCTGAGGATGAACACTGAAGCTTTCTTT. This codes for CASSLGLRMNTEAFF.

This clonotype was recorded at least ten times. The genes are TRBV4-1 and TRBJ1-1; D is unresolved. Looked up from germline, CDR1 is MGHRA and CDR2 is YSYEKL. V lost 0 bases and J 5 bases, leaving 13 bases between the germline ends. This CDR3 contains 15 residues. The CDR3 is CASSQDGQTGTEAFF. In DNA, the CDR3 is TGCGCCAGCAGCCAAGATGGGCAGACGGGAACTGAAGCTTTCTTT.

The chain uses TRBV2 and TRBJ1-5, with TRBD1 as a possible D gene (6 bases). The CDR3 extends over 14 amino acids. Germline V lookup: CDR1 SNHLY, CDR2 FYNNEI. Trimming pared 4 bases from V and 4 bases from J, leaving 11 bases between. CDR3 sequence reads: CASSGQVDNQPQHF. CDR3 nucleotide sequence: TGTGCCAGCAGTGGACAGGTCGATAATCAGCCCCAGCATTTT.

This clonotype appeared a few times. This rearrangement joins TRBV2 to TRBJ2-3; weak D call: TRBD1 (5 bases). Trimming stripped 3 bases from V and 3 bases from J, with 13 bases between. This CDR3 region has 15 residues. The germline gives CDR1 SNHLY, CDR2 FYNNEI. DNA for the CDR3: TGTGCCAGCAGTGATTGGGGCAGGGATACAGATACGCAGTATTTT. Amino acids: CASSDWGRDTDTQYF.

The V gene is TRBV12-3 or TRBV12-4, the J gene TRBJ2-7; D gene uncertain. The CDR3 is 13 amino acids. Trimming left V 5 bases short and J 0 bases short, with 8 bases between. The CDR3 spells CASSGIGSYEQYF. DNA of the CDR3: TGTGCCAGCAGTGGAATAGGCTCCTACGAGCAGTACTTC.

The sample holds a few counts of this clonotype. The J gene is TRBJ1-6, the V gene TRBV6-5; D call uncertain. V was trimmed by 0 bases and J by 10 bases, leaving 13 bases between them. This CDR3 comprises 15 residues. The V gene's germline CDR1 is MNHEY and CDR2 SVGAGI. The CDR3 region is CASSYSPQAESPLHF. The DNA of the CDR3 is TGTGCCAGCAGTTACTCTCCGCAGGCGGAATCACCCCTCCACTTT.

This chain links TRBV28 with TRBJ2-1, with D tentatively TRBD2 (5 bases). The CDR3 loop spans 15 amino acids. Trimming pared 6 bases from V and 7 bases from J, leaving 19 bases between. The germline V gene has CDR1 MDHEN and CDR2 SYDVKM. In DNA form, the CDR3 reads TGTGCCAGCAGCCGCGGAATGAGGGCAGGAAATGAGCAGTTCTTC. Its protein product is CASSRGMRAGNEQFF.

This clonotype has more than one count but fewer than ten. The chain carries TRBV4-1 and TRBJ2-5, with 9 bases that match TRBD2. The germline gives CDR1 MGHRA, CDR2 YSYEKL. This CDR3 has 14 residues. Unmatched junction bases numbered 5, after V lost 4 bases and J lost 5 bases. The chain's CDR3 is CASSLAGGEETQYF. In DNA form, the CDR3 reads TGCGCCAGCAGCCTCGCGGGGGGGGAGGAGACCCAGTACTTC.

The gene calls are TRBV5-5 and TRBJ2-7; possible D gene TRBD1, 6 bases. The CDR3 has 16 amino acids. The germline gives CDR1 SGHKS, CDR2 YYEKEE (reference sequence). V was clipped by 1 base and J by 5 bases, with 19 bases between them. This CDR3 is CASSLSLGARFHEQYV. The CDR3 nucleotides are TGTGCCAGCAGCTTGAGTTTGGGGGCCCGCTTCCACGAGCAGTACGTC.

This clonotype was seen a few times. In nucleotides, the CDR3 is TGTGCCAGCACCTTACTCGAGGGGGGGACTGAAGCTTTCTTT. It codes for CASTLLEGGTEAFF. The chain links TRBV6-5 to TRBJ1-1; D is perhaps TRBD1 (6 bases). The CDR3 is made up of 14 amino acids. Between the trimmed V and J ends, which lost 7 bases and 5 bases, there was a span of 17 bases. The germline CDR1 and CDR2 sequences are MNHEY and SVGAGI.

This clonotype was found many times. CDR3 loop: CASSYPRDEQFF. In nucleotides, the CDR3 is TGTGCCAGCAGCTACCCCAGGGATGAGCAGTTCTTC. The rearrangement uses TRBV7-2 and TRBJ2-1; D possibly corresponds to TRBD1 (5 bases). V was trimmed by 4 bases and J by 8 bases, leaving 9 bases between them. CDR3 size: 12 residues. From germline, CDR1 is SGHTA and CDR2 FQGNSA.